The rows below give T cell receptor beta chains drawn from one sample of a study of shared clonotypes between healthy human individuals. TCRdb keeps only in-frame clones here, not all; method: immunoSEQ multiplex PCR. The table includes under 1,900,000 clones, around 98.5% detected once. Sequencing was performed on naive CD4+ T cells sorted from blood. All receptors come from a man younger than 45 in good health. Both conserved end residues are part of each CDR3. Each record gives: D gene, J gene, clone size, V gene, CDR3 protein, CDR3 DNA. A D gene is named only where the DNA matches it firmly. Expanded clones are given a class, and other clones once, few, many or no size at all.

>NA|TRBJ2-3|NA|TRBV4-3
CASSKIRGGTDTQYF
TGCGCCAGCAGCAAAATCAGGGGAGGCACAGATACGCAGTATTTT
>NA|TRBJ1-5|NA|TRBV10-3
CAISGVRGQPQHF
TGTGCCATCAGCGGGGTAAGGGGTCAGCCCCAGCATTTT
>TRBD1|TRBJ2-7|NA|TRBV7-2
CASSLVAGGGEQYF
TGTGCCAGCAGCTTAGTGGCAGGGGGCGGCGAGCAGTACTTC
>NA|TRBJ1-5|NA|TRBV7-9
CASSLAGLDDQPQHF
TGTGCCAGCAGCTTAGCAGGGCTCGACGATCAGCCCCAGCATTTT
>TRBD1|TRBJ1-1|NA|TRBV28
CASYQTGRKAFF
TGTGCCAGCTACCAGACAGGGCGTAAAGCTTTCTTT
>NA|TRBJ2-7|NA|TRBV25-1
CASSAYEGQRSSSYEQYF
TGTGCCAGCAGCGCCTACGAGGGTCAACGCTCCTCCTCCTACGAGCAGTACTTC
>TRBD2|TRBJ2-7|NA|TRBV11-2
CASSPRGLAPYEQYF
TGTGCCAGCAGCCCCCGGGGACTAGCGCCCTACGAGCAGTACTTC
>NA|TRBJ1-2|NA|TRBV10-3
CAISDEGYGYTF
TGTGCCATCAGTGACGAGGGCTATGGCTACACCTTC
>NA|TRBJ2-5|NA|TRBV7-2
CASSLVGPTQGGTQYF
TGTGCCAGCAGCTTAGTGGGGCCGACGCAAGGCGGGACCCAGTACTTC
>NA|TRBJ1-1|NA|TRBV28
CASSSRVEAFF
TGTGCCAGCAGTAGCAGGGTAGAGGCTTTCTTT
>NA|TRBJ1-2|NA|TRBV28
CASSSKSGGYGYTF
TGTGCCAGCAGTTCAAAATCTGGGGGCTATGGCTACACCTTC
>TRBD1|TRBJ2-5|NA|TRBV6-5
CASSRDRGQVETQYF
TGTGCCAGCAGTCGGGACAGGGGGCAGGTCGAGACCCAGTACTTC
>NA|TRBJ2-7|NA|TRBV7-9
CASSGNDKSYEQYF
TGTGCCAGCAGCGGAAATGACAAGTCCTACGAGCAGTACTTC
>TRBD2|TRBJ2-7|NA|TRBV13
CASTASGRSYEQYF
TGTGCCAGCACCGCTAGCGGACGCTCCTACGAGCAGTACTTC
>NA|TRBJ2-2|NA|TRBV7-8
CASSLLKGDYGGELFF
TGTGCCAGCAGCTTATTAAAAGGGGATTATGGCGGGGAGCTGTTTTTT
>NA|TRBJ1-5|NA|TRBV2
CASSDYGLGSGQPQHF
TGTGCCAGCAGTGATTACGGATTAGGGTCGGGTCAGCCCCAGCATTTT
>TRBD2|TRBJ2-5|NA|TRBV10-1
CASSDGLAGGETQYF
TGCGCCAGCAGTGATGGACTAGCGGGGGGAGAGACCCAGTACTTC
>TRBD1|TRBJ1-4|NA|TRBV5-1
CASRATGGNEKLFF
TGCGCCAGCAGGGCGACAGGGGGTAATGAAAAACTGTTTTTT
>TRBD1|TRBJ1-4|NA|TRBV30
CAWKQGGNEKLFF
TGTGCCTGGAAACAGGGGGGGAATGAAAAACTGTTTTTT
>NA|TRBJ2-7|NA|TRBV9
CASSRGLLGYEQYF
TGTGCCAGCAGCAGGGGACTCCTTGGCTACGAGCAGTACTTC
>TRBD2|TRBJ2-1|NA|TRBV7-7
CASSDKAGVGHNEQFF
TGTGCTAGCAGCGATAAAGCGGGAGTTGGTCACAATGAGCAGTTCTTC
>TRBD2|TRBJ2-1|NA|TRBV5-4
CATGKGLAGGVPYNEQFF
TGTGCCACCGGAAAGGGACTAGCGGGAGGTGTCCCCTACAATGAGCAGTTCTTC
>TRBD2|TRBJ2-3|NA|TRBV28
CASTRTSGRFDTQYF
TGTGCCAGCACCCGAACTAGCGGGAGATTCGATACGCAGTATTTT
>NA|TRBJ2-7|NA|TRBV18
CASSPPVLAGSSGEQYF
TGTGCCAGCTCACCACCGGTTCTGGCGGGGTCCTCCGGCGAGCAGTACTTC
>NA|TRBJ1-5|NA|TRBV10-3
CAISDEGHQPQHF
TGTGCCATCAGTGATGAGGGGCATCAGCCCCAGCATTTT
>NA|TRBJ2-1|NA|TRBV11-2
CASSSLAARDEQFF
TGTGCCAGCAGCAGTCTGGCGGCTAGGGATGAGCAGTTCTTC
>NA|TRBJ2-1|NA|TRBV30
CAWSVVREMTYNEQFF
TGTGCCTGGAGTGTAGTACGGGAGATGACCTACAATGAGCAGTTCTTC
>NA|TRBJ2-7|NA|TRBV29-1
CSVEVQGYEQYF
TGCAGCGTTGAAGTACAGGGCTACGAGCAGTACTTC
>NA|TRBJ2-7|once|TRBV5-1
CASSLGREPYEQYF
TGCGCCAGCAGCTTGGGACGGGAGCCCTACGAGCAGTACTTC
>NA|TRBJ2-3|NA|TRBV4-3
CASSIRQESTDTQYF
TGCGCCAGCAGCATCCGACAGGAAAGCACAGATACGCAGTATTTT
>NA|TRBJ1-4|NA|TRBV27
CASSLRLIGNEKLFF
TGTGCCAGCAGCCTTCGGCTAATCGGGAATGAAAAACTGTTTTTT
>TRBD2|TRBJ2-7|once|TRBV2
CASSERVVAGTYEQYF
TGTGCCAGCAGTGAAAGGGTGGTAGCGGGAACCTACGAGCAGTACTTC
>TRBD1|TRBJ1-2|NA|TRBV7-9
CASSLTGEHYGYTF
TGTGCCAGCAGCCTAACAGGGGAGCACTATGGCTACACCTTC
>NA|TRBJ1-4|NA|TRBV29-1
CSVRNAGWELFF
TGCAGCGTTCGTAATGCAGGGTGGGAACTGTTTTTT
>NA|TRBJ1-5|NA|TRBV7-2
CASSQFSGNQPQHF
TGTGCCAGCTCTCAATTCTCGGGGAATCAGCCCCAGCATTTT
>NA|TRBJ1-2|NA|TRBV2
CAAQGGYSDYGYTF
TGTGCCGCTCAGGGTGGTTATTCGGACTATGGCTACACCTTC
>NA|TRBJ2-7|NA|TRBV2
CASSEEKSSYEQYF
TGTGCCAGCAGTGAAGAGAAAAGCTCCTACGAGCAGTACTTC
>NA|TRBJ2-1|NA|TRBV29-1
CSVDGKGEQFF
TGCAGCGTTGATGGGAAGGGTGAGCAGTTCTTC
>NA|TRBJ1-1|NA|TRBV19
CASSRVSGTYEAFF
TGTGCCAGTAGTAGGGTCTCCGGGACTTACGAAGCTTTCTTT
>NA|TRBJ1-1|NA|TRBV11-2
CASSLVAVSAPFGAFF
TGTGCCAGCAGCTTAGTGGCGGTTTCTGCCCCTTTTGGAGCTTTCTTT
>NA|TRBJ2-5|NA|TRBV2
CASSDPGRGETQYF
TGTGCCAGCAGTGATCCAGGAAGGGGGGAGACCCAGTACTTC